The 10 T cell receptor beta chains in this list originate from one sample, sequenced in a study of cytomegalovirus exposure and HLA in healthy donors. Primers for the PCR totalled 60 Vbeta and 13 Jbeta. The repertoire was sequenced with immunoSEQ multiplex PCR; TCRdb's copy has only in-frame clones and lacks some. Altogether more than 90,000 clones are present, just under 70% being singletons, with the ten largest covering approximately 2.7%. The sequencing sample was made of PBMCs. The receptor source for this set is a man aged 45-60 years in good health and CMV-seronegative.

For this clone: Just one base apart from a much larger clone, this may be a read error. This chain uses TRBV11-2 with TRBJ1-1, with D uncertain. The CDR3 is made up of 13 amino acids. Trimming removed 3 bases from V and 1 base from J, with 6 bases in between. The germline V gene has CDR1 SGHAT and CDR2 FQNNGV. The CDR3 sequence is CASSFTRNTEAFF. CDR3 sequence (DNA): TGTGCCAGCAGCTTTACACGGAACACTGAAGCTTTCTTT. Full variable domain (rest looked up from reference TRBV11-2 and TRBJ1-1): EAGVAQSPRYKIIEKRQSVAFWCNPISGHATLYWYQQILGQGPKLLIQFQNNGVVDDSQLPKDRFSAERLKGVDSTLKIQPAKLEDSAVYLCASSFTRNTEAFFGQGTRLTVV.

The J gene is TRBJ2-7, the V gene TRBV7-2, with TRBD1 identical over 8 bases. CDR1 is SGHTA and CDR2 is FQGNSA in the germline V gene. This CDR3 spans 15 amino acids. The J segment lost 4 bases and the V segment lost 3 bases, leaving 8 bases of the junction unmatched. CDR3 region: CASSFGTGDGYEQYF. The CDR3 nucleotides read TGTGCCAGCAGCTTCGGGACAGGCGACGGGTACGAGCAGTACTTC.

The CDR3, as DNA: TGTGCCAGCAGCTTAAGACGCGGGAAACTGTTTTTT. Residues: CASSLRRGKLFF. This chain uses TRBV7-2 with TRBJ1-4; no clear D. Germline V CDR1 and CDR2: SGHTA, FQGNSA. Between the trimmed V and J ends, which lost 2 bases and 11 bases, there was a span of 9 bases. The CDR3 is 12 residues long.

V gene TRBV5-8 combines with J gene TRBJ1-1; D is possibly TRBD1 (5 bases). CDR3 size: 14 residues. Trimming removed 1 base at V and 1 base at J, with 8 bases between. Germline V gene data show CDR1 as SGHTS and CDR2 as YDEGEE. This CDR3 is CASSLPQGNTEAFF. CDR3 DNA sequence: TGTGCCAGCAGCTTGCCCCAGGGGAACACTGAAGCTTTCTTT.

The chain couples TRBV11-2 to TRBJ2-3; 7 bases align to TRBD1. Losses at the gene ends were 8 bases for V and 5 bases for J; bases not matched to a gene: 10. The CDR3 has 14 amino acids. The germline V gene has CDR1 SGHAT and CDR2 FQNNGV. The CDR3 DNA is TGTGCCAGCGAACGACAGGGTACGGGAGATACGCAGTATTTT. Encoded protein: CASERQGTGDTQYF.

The V and J genes are TRBV6-1 and TRBJ1-5, with D possibly matching TRBD1 (6 bases). Per germline, CDR1 MNHNS and CDR2 SASEGT. With 4 bases removed from V and 0 bases from J, the gap between germline ends came to 16 bases. This CDR3 contains 17 residues. CDR3 DNA sequence: TGTGCCAGCAGTGCGGAGACAGGCGTTCATAGCAATCAGCCCCAGCATTTT. It yields the protein CASSAETGVHSNQPQHF.

The chain uses TRBV4-2 and TRBJ1-1, with a tentative D call TRBD1 (5 bases). V was shortened by 0 bases and J by 5 bases, with 13 bases between the two germline ends. The length of the CDR3 is 15 residues. The germline CDR1 and CDR2 sequences are LGHNA and YNFKEQ. The CDR3 sequence: CASSQDGQGRTEAFF. The CDR3 DNA reads as TGTGCCAGCAGCCAAGATGGGCAGGGTAGGACTGAAGCTTTCTTT.

With respect to this clone: Other nucleotide sequences in the sample specify the same CDR3. V and J are TRBV10-3 and TRBJ2-7; 12 bases fit TRBD2. This CDR3 region has 15 residues. Per the germline V gene, CDR1 is ENHRY and CDR2 is SYGVKD. J lost 4 bases, V lost 0 bases, and 1 base had no gene match. The CDR3 bases are TGTGCCATCAGTGAGTCGACTAGCGGGAGTTACGAGCAGTACGTC. Its protein product is CAISESTSGSYEQYV.

This chain links TRBV29-1 with TRBJ1-4; tentative D call: TRBD1 (5 bases). The CDR3 covers 12 residues. The V gene lost 5 bases and the J gene lost 1 base, with 5 bases spanning the gap. Germline lookup yields CDR1 SQVTM and CDR2 ANQGSEA. CDR3 DNA: TGCAGCGTTCAGGGAACTAATGAAAAACTGTTTTTT. Its protein is CSVQGTNEKLFF.

CDR3 in DNA: TGTGCCAGCAGTTTTACTGACAGTCCCTATGGCTACACCTTC. As protein: CASSFTDSPYGYTF. The chain links TRBV6-1 to TRBJ1-2, with TRBD1 as a possible D gene (5 bases). The length of the CDR3 is 14 residues. The germline V gene has CDR1 MNHNS and CDR2 SASEGT. V lost 5 bases and J lost 4, with 14 bases in between.